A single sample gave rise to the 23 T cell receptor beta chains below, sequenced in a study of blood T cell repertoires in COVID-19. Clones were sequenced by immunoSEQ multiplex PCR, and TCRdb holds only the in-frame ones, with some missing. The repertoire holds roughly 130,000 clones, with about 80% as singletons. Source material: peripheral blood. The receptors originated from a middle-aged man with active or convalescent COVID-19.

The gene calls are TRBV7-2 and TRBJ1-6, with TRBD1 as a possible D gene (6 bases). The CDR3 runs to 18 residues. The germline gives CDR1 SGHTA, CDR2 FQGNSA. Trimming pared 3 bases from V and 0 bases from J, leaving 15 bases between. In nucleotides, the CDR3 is TGTGCCAGCAGCTTCCCTAGGGGGGGGAGCTCCTATAATTCACCCCTCCACTTT. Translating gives CASSFPRGGSSYNSPLHF.

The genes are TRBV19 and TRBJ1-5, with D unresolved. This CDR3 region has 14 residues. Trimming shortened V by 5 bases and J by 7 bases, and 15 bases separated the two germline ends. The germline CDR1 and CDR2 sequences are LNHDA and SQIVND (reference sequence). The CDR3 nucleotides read TGTGCCAGTAGTCCGTGGGAGGGAGGACAGCCCCAGCATTTT. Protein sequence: CASSPWEGGQPQHF.

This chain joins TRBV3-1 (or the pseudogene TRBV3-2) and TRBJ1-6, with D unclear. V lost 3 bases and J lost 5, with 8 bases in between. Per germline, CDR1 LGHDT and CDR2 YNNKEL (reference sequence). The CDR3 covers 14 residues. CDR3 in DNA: TGTGCCAGCAGCCAGCGGGAGAATAATTCACCCCTCCACTTT. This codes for CASSQRENNSPLHF.

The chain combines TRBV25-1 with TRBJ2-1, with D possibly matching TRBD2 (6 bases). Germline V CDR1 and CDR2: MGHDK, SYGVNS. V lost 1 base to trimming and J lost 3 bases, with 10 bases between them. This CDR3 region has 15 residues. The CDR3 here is CASSESGVFYNEQFF. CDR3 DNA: TGTGCCAGCAGTGAATCGGGGGTCTTCTACAATGAGCAGTTCTTC.

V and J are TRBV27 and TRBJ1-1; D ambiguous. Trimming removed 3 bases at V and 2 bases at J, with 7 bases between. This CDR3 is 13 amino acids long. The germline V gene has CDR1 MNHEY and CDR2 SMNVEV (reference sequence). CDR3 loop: CASSFRYNTEAFF. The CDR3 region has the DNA TGTGCCAGCAGTTTTCGGTATAACACTGAAGCTTTCTTT.

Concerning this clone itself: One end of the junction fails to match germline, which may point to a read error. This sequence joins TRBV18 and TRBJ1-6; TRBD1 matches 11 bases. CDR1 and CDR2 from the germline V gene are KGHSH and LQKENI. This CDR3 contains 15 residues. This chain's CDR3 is CASSGQGAYNSPLHF. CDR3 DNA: TGTGCCAGCTCAGGACAGGGGGCCTACAATTCACCCCTCCACTTT.

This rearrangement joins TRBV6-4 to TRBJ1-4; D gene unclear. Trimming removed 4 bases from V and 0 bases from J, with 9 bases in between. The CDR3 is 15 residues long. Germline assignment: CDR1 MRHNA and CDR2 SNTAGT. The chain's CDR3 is CASSGPGSTNEKLFF. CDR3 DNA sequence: TGTGCCAGCAGTGGCCCGGGTTCAACTAATGAAAAACTGTTTTTT.

CDR3 sequence (DNA): TGCGCCAGTTCGACAGGTGCTAGCACAGATACGCAGTATTTT. This encodes CASSTGASTDTQYF. The chain is built from TRBV5-1 and TRBJ2-3; tentatively, D is TRBD1 (6 bases). CDR3 size: 14 residues. V was cut by 8 bases and J by 0 bases, with 13 bases left in between. Looked up from germline, CDR1 is SGHRS and CDR2 is YFSETQ.

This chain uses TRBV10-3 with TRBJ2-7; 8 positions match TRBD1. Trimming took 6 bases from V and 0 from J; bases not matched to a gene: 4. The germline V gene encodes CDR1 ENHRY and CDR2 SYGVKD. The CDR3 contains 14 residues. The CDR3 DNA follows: TGTGCCATCAGATCGACAGGGGACTCCTACGAGCAGTACTTC. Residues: CAIRSTGDSYEQYF.

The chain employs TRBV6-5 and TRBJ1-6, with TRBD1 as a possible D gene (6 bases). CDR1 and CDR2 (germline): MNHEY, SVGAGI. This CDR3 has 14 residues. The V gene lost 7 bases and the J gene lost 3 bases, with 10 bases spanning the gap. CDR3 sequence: CASIPGHYNSPLHF. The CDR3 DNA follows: TGTGCCAGCATTCCGGGACACTATAATTCACCCCTCCACTTT.

The CDR3 here is CASSRESGRETQYF. In DNA form, the CDR3 reads TGCGCCAGCAGCCGGGAATCGGGCCGAGAGACCCAGTACTTC. This chain connects TRBV5-1 to TRBJ2-5; D possibly corresponds to TRBD2 (5 bases). This CDR3 is built from 14 residues. Per the germline V gene, CDR1 is SGHRS and CDR2 is YFSETQ. Trimming took off 4 bases at V and 4 bases at J, with 14 bases between the two ends.

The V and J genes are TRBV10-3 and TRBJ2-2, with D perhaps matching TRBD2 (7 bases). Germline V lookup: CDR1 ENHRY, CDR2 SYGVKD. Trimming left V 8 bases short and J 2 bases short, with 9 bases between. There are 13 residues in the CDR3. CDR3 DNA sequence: TGTGCCATCCGGGGGGCTAACACCGGGGAGCTGTTTTTT. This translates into CAIRGANTGELFF.

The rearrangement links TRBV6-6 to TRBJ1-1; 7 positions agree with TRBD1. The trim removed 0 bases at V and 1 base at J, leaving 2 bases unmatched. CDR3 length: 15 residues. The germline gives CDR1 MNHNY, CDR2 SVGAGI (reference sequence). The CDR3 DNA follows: TGTGCCAGCAGTTACTCGCCAGGGGGGAACACTGAAGCTTTCTTT. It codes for CASSYSPGGNTEAFF.

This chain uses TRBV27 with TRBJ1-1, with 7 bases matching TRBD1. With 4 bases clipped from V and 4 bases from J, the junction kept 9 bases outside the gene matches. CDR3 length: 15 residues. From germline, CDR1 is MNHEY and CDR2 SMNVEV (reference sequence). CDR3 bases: TGTGCCAGCAGTTCTCAGGGGGTACTGATCACTGAAGCTTTCTTT. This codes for CASSSQGVLITEAFF.

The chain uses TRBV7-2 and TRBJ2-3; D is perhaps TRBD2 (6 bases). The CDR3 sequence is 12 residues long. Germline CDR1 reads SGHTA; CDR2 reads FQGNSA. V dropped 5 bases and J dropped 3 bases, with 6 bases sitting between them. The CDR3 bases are TGTGCCAGCAGCCGGGGGACAGATACGCAGTATTTT. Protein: CASSRGTDTQYF. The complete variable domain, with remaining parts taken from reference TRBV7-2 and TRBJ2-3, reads GAGVSQSPSNKVTEKGKDVELRCDPISGHTALYWYRQSLGQGLEFLIYFQGNSAPDKSGLPSDRFSAERTGGSVSTLTIQRTQQEDSAVYLCASSRGTDTQYFGPGTRLTVL.

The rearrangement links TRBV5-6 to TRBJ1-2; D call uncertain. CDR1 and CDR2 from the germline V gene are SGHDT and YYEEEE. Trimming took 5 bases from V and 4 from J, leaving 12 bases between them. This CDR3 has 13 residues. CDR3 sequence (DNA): TGTGCCAGCAGTTCCGGTGGAGCCTATGGCTACACCTTC. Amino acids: CASSSGGAYGYTF.

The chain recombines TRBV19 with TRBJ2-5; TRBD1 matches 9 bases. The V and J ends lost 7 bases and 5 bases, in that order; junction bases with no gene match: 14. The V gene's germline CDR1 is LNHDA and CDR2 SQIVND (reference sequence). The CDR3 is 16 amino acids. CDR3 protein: CASIAGDRALGETQYF. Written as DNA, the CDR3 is TGTGCCAGTATTGCGGGGGACAGGGCCCTGGGGGAGACCCAGTACTTC.

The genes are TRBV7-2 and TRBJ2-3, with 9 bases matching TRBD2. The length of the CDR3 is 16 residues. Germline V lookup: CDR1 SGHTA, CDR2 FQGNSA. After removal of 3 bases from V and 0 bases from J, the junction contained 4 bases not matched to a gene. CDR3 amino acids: CASSFSGGTSTDTQYF. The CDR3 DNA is TGTGCCAGCAGCTTTAGCGGGGGAACTAGCACAGATACGCAGTATTTT.

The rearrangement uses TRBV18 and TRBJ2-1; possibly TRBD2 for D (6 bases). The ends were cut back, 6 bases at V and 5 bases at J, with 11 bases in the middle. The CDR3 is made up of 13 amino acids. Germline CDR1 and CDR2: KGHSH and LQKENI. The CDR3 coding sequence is TGTGCCAGCTCCCGCGGGATAGACAATGAGCAGTTCTTC. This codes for CASSRGIDNEQFF.

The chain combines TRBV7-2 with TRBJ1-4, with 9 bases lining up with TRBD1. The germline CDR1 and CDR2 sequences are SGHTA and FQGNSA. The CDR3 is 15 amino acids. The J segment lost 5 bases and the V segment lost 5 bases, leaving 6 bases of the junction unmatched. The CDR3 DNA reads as TGTGCCAGCAGCCCTAGGACAGGGGCAAATGAAAAACTGTTTTTT. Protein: CASSPRTGANEKLFF.

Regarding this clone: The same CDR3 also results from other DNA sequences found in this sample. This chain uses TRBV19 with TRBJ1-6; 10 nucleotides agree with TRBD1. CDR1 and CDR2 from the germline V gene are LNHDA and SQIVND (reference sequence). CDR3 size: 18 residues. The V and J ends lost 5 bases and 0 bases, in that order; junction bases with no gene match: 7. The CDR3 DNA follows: TGTGCCAGTAGTCCCCGGACAGGGGGTAGCTCCTATAATTCACCCCTCCACTTT. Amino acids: CASSPRTGGSSYNSPLHF.

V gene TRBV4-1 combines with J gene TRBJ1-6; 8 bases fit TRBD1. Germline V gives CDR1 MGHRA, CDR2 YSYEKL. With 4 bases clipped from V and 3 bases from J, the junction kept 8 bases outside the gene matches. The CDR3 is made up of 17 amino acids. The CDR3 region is CASSLHSGTGYNSPLHF. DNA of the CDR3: TGCGCCAGCAGCCTCCACTCCGGGACAGGCTATAATTCACCCCTCCACTTT.

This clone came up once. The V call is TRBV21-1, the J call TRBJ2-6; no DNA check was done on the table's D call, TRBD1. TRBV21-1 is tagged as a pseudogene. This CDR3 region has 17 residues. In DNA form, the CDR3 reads TGTGCCAGCGTAACGGACACGGAGAACTATGGGGCCAACGTCCTGACTTTC. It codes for CASVTDTENYGANVLTF.